The T cell receptor beta chain described here comes from a study of T cell changes during pregnancy in multiple sclerosis (dated by TCRdb to between 2018 and 2021). Regarding the study in general: The study examined how the T cell repertoire changed over the course of pregnancy in women with multiple sclerosis.

CDR1 and CDR2, looked up from the germline V gene, are SGHVS and FNYEAQ. The germline V end is reduced by 5 bases and the J end by 8 bases; junction bases left unmatched: 12. Spanning cysteine to phenylalanine, the CDR3 consists of 16 amino acids. Just CDR3 DNA is preserved here, 48 bases in frame from base 1. The library was prepared using the immunoSEQ multiplex PCR assay. In TCRdb, the immuneACCESS table is reduced to in-frame sequences with V and J assigned. These tables do not hold every clone; where another copy was compared, an unresolved V gene accounts for under half, and the others remain unexplained. The sample records approximately 40,000 clones, about 96% of which are singletons. Roughly 0.9% of the sample rests with the top ten. About this clone: What antigen it recognizes has not been identified. Per-base qualities were not stored, and no clone one base away is much larger.

This chain is built from TRBV7-6 and TRBJ2-4, and TRBD2 matches 10 of the central bases. This clonotype was sampled from a female donor with multiple sclerosis, enrolled in a pregnancy study. This sample comprised peripheral blood, obtained in the second trimester of pregnancy. At the DNA level, the sequence is TGTGCCAGCAGCATGTTCAGCGGGAGGGCCGGGGACATTCAGTACTTC. This is translated as CASSMFSGRAGDIQYF. The full variable domain, completed from the reference TRBV7-6 and TRBJ2-4 proteins outside the CDR3, reads GAGVSQSPRYKVTKRGQDVALRCDPISGHVSLYWYRQALGQGPEFLTYFNYEAQQDKSGLPNDRFSAERPEGSISTLTIQRTEQRDSAMYRCASSMFSGRAGDIQYFGAGTRLSVL.